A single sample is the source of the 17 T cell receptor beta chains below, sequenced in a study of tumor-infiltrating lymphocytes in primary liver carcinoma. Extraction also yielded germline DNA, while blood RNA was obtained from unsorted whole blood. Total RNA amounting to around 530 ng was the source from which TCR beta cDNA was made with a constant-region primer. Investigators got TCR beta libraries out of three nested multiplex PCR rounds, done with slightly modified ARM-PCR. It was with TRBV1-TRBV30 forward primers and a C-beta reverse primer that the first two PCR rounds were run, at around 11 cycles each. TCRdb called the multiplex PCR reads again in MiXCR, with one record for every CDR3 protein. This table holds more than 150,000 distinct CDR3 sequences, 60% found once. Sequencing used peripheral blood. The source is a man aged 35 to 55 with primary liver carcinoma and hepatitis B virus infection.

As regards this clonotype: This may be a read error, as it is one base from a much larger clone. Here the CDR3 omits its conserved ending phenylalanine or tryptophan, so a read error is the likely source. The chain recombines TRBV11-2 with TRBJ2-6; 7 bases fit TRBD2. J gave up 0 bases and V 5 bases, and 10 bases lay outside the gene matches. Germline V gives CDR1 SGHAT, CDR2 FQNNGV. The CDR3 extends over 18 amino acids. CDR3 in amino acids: CASSRFPAGSSGANVLTI. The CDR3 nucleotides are TGTGCCAGCAGCCGCTTTCCAGCGGGAAGCTCTGGGGCCAACGTCCTGACTATC.

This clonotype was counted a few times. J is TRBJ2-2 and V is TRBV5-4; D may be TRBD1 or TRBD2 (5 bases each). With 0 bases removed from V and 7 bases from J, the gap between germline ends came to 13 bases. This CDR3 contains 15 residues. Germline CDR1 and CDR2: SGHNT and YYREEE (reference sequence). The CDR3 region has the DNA TGTGCCAGCAGCTTGGCCGTCGGGACCGGCGGGGAGCTGTTTTTT. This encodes CASSLAVGTGGELFF. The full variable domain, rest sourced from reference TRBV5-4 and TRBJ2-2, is ETGVTQSPTHLIKTRGQQVTLRCSSQSGHNTVSWYQQALGQGPQFIFQYYREEENGRGNFPPRFSGLQFPNYSSELNVNALELDDSALYLCASSLAVGTGGELFFGEGSRLTVL.

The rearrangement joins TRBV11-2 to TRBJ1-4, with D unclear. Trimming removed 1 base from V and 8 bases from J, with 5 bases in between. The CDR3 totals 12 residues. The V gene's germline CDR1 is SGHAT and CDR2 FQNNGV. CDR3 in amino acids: CASSLVQEKLFF. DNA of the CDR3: TGTGCCAGCAGCTTAGTACAGGAAAAACTGTTTTTT.

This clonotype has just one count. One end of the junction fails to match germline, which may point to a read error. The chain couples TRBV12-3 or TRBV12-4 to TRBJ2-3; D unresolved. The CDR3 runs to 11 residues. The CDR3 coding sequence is TGTGTCAGCAGTTTCGAAGATACGCAGTATTTT. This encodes CVSSFEDTQYF.

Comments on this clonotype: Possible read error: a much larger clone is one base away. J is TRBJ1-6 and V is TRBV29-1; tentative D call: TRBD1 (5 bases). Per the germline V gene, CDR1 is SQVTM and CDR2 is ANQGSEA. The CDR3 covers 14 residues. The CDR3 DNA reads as TGCATCGCATGGGACGGTCTCTATAATTCACCCCTCCACTTT. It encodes CIAWDGLYNSPLHF.

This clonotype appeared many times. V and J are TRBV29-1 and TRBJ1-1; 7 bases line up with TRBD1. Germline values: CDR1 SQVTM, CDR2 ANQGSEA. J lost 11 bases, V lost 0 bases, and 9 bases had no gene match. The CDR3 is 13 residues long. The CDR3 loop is CSVEDGGGVGAFF. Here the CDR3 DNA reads TGCAGCGTTGAAGATGGAGGGGGCGTTGGGGCTTTCTTT.

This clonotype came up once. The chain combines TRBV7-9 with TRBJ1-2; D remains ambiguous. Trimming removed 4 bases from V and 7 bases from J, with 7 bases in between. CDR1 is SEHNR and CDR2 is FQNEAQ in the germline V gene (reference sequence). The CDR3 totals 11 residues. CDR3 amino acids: CASSYGSGYTF. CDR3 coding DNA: TGTGCCAGCAGCTACGGATCTGGCTACACCTTC.

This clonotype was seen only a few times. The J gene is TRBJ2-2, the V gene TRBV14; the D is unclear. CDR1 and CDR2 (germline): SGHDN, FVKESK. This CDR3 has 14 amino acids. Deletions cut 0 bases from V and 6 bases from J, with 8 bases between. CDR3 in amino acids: CASSQDLLPGELFF. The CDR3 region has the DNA TGTGCCAGCAGCCAAGACTTGTTGCCCGGGGAGCTGTTTTTT.

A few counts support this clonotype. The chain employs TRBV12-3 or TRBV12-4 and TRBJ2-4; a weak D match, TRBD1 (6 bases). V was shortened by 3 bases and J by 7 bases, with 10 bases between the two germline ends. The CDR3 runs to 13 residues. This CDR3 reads CASSFDQGNIQYF. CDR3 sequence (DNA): TGTGCCAGCAGTTTCGACCAGGGGAACATTCAGTACTTC.

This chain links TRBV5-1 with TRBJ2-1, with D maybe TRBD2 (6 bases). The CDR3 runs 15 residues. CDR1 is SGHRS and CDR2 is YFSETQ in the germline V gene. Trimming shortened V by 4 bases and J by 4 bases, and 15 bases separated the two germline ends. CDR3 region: CASSPGSGLYNEQFF. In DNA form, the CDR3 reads TGCGCCAGCAGCCCCGGCAGCGGGCTATACAATGAGCAGTTCTTC.

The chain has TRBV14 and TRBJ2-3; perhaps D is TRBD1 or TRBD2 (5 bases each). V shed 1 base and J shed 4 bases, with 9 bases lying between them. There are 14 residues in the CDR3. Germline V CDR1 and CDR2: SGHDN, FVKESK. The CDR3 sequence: CASSQGDPPDTQYF. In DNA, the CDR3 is TGTGCCAGCAGCCAAGGGGACCCCCCAGATACGCAGTATTTT.

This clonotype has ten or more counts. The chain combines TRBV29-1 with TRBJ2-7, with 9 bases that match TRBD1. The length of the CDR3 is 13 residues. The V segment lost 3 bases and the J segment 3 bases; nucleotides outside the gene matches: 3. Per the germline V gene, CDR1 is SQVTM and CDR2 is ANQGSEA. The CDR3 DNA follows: TGCAGCGTTGAGGCGACAGGGGGCTACGAGCAGTACTTC. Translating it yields CSVEATGGYEQYF.

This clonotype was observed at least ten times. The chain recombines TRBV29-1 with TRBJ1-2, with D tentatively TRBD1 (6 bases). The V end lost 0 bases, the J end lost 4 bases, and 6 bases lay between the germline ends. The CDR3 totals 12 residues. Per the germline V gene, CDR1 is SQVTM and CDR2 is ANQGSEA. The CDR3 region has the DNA TGCAGCGTTGAAGAGGACAGCTATGGCTACACCTTC. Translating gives CSVEEDSYGYTF.

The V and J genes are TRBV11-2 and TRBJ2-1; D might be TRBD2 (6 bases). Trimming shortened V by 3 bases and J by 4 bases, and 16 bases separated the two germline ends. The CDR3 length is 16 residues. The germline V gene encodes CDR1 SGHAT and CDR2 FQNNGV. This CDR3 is CASSLGGGAGYNEQFF. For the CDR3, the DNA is TGTGCCAGCAGCTTGGGAGGTGGGGCGGGATACAATGAGCAGTTCTTC. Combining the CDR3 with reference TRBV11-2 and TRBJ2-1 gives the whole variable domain EAGVAQSPRYKIIEKRQSVAFWCNPISGHATLYWYQQILGQGPKLLIQFQNNGVVDDSQLPKDRFSAERLKGVDSTLKIQPAKLEDSAVYLCASSLGGGAGYNEQFFGPGTRLTVL.

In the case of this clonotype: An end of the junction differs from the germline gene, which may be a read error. CDR3: CDSIWTGVNTEAFF. The CDR3 DNA follows: TGTGACAGCATTTGGACAGGGGTGAACACTGAAGCTTTCTTT. The chain uses TRBV12-3 or TRBV12-4 and TRBJ1-1, with 9 nucleotides matching TRBD1. This CDR3 comprises 14 residues.

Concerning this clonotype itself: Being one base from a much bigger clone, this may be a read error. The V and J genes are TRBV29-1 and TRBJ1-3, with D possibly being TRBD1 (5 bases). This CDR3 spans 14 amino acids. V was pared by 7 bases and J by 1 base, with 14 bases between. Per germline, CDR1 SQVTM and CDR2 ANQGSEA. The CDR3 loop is CSAETRGSGNTIYF. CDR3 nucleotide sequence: TGCAGCGCTGAGACGCGGGGGTCTGGAAACACCATATATTTT.

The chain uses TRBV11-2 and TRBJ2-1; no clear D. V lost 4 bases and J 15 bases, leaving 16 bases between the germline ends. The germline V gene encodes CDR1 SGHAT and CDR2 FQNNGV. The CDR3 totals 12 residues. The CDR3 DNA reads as TGTGCCAGCAGCTATATCCACAATGGGCGGTTCTTC. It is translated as CASSYIHNGRFF.